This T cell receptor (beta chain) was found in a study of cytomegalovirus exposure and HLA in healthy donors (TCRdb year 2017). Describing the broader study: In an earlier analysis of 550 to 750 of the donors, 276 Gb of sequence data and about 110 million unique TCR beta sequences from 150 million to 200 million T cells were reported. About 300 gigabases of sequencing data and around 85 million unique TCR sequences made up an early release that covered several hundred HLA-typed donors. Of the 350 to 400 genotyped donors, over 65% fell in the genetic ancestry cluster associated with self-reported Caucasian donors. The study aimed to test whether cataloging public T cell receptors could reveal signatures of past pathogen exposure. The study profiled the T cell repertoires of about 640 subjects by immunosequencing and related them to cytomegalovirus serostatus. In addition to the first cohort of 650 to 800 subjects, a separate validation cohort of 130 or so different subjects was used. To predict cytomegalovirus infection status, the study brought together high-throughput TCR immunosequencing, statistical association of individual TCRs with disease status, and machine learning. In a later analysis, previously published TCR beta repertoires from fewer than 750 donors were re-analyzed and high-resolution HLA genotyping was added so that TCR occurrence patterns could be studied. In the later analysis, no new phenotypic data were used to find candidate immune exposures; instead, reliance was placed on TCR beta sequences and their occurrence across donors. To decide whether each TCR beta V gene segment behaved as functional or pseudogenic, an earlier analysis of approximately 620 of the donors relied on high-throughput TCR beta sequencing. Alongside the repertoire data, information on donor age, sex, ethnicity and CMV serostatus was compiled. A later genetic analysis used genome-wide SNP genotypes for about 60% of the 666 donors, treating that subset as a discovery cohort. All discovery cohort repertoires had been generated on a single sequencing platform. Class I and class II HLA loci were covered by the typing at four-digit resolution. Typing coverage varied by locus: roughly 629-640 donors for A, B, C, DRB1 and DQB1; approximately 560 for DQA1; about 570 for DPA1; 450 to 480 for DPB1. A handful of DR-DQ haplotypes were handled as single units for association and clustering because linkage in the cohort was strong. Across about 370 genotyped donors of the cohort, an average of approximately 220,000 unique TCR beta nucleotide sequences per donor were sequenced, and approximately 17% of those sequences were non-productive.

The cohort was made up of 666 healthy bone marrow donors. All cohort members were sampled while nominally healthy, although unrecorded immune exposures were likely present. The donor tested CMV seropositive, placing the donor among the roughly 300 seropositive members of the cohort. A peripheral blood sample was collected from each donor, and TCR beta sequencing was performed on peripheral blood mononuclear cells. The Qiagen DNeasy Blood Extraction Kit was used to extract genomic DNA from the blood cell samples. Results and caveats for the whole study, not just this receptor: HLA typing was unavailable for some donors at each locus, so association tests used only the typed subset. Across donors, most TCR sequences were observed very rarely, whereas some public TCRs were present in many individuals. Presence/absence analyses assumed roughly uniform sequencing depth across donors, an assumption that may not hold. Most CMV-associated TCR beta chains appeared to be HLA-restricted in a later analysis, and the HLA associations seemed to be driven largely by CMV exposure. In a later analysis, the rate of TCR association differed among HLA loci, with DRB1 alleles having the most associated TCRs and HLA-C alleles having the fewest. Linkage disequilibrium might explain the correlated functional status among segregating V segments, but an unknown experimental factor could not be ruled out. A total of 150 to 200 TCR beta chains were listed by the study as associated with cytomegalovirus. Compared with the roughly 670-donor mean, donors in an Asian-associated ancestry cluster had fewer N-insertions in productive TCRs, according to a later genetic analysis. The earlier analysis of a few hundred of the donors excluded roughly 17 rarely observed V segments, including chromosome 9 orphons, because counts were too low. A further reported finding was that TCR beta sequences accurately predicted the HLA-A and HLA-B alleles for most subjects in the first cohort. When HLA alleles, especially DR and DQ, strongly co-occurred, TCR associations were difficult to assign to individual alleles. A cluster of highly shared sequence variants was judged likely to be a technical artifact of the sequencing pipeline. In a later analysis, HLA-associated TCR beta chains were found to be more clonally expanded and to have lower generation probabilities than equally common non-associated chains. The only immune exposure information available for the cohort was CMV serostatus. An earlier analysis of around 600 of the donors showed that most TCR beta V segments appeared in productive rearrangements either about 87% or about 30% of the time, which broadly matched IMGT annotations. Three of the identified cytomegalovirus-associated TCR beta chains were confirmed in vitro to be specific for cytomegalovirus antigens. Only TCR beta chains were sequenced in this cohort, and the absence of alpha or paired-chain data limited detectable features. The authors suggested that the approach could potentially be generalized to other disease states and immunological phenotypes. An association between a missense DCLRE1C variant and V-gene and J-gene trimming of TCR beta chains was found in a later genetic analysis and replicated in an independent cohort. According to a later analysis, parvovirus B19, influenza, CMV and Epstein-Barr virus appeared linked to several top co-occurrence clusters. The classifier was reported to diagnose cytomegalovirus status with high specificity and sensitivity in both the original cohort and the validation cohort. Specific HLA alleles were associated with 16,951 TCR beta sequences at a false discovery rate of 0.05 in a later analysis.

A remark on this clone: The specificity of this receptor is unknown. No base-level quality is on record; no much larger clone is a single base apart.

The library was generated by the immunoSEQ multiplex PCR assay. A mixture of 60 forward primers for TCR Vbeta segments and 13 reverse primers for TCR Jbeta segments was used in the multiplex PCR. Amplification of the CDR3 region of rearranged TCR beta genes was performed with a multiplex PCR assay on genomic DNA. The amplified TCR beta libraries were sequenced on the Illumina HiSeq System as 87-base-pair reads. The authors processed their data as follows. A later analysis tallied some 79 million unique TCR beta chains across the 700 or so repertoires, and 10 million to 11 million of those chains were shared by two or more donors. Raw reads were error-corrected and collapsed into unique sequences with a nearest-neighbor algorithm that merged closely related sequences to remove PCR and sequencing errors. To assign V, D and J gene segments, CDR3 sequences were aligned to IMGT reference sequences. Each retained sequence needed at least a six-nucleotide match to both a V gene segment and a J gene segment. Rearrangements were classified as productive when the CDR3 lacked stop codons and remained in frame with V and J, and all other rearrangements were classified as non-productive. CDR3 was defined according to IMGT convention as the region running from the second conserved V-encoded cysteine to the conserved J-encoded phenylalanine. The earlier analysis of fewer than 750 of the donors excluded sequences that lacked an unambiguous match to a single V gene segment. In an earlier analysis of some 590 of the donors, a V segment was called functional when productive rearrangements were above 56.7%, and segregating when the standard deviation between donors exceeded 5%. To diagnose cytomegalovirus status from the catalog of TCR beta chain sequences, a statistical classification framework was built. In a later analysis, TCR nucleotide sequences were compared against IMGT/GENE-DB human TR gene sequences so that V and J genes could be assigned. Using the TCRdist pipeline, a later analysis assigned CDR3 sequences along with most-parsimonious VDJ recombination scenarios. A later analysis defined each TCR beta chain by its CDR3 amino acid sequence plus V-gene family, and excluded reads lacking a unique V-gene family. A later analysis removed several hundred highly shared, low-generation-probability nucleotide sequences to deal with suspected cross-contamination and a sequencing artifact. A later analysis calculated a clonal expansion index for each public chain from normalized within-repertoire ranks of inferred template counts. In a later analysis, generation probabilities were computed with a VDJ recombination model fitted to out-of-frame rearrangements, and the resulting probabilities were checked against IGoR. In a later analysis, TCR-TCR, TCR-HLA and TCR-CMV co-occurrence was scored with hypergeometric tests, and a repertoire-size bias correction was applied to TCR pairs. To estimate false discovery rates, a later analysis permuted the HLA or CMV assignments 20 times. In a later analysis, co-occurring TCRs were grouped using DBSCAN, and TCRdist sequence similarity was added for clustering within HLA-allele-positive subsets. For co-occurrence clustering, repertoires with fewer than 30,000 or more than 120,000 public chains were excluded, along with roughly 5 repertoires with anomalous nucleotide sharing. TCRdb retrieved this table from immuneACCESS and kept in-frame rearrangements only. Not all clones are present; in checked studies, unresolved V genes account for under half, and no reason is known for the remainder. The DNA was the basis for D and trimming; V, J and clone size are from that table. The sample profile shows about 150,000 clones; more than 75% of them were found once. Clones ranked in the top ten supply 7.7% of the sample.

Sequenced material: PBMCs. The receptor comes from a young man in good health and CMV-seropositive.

The CDR3 region: CASSHFGLAGGLTYEQYF. Here is the DNA: TGTGCCAGCAGCCATTTCGGACTAGCGGGAGGACTTACCTACGAGCAGTACTTC. The chain was built from TRBV4-2 and TRBJ2-7, and TRBD2 matches 14 of the central bases. Germline trimming: 3 bases from V, 2 bases from J; junction bases outside gene matches: 9. The germline V gene provides CDR1 LGHNA and CDR2 YNFKEQ. The CDR3 measures 18 amino acids from cysteine to phenylalanine. Kept here is only the CDR3 DNA, which spans 54 bases and is read in frame from base 1.